Listed here are 32 T cell receptor beta chains from one sample, sequenced in a study of PD-L1 blockade in urothelial cancer. Produced via immunoSEQ multiplex PCR; TCRdb's table is partial and in-frame only. The sample holds under 90,000 clones, roughly nine tenths seen once. Specimen: PBMCs, collected around atezolizumab (anti-PD-L1) treatment. Source of these receptors: a man aged 55 to 70 with urothelial cancer.

The V call is TRBV19, the J call TRBJ2-5, with TRBD1 identical over 7 bases. V shed 6 bases and J 6 bases; nucleotides not matched to a gene: 10. Per germline, CDR1 LNHDA and CDR2 SQIVND (reference sequence). The CDR3 extends over 14 amino acids. In DNA, the CDR3 is TGTGCCAGTAGGACGACCCTAAGGGGGCAGACCCAGTACTTC. This translates into CASRTTLRGQTQYF.

CDR3 nucleotide sequence: TGTGCCAGCAGTGTTCTGACCAGCGACAGGGGCAAAAACGAGCAGTACTTC. It encodes CASSVLTSDRGKNEQYF. The gene calls are TRBV2 and TRBJ2-7; TRBD1 aligns across 8 bases. Germline-derived CDR1 and CDR2 are SNHLY and FYNNEI. The CDR3 consists of 17 residues. V shed 4 bases and J 5 bases; nucleotides not matched to a gene: 16. Full variable domain (remainder filled in from reference TRBV2 and TRBJ2-7): EPEVTQTPSHQVTQMGQEVILRCVPISNHLYFYWYRQILGQKVEFLVSFYNNEISEKSEIFDDQFSVERPDGSNFTLKIRSTKLEDSAMYFCASSVLTSDRGKNEQYFGPGTRLTVT.

This clone turned up a few times. The V and J genes are TRBV9 and TRBJ1-1; D remains ambiguous. V lost 0 bases and J 3 bases, leaving 12 bases between the germline ends. This CDR3 spans 15 amino acids. Germline CDR1 is SGDLS and CDR2 is YYNGEE. The CDR3 region has the DNA TGTGCCAGCAGCGTAGTATCCAGCGGGGACACTGAAGCTTTCTTT. Translation: CASSVVSSGDTEAFF.

The chain couples TRBV30 to TRBJ2-7; D might be TRBD2 (6 bases). Germline V gene sequence: CDR1 GTSNPN, CDR2 SVGIG (reference sequence). V was clipped by 5 bases and J by 0 bases, with 17 bases between them. CDR3 length equals 15 residues. The CDR3 protein is CAWAPGVTSSYEQYF. The CDR3 nucleotides are TGTGCCTGGGCCCCCGGGGTGACTAGCTCCTACGAGCAGTACTTC.

The gene calls are TRBV11-2 and TRBJ2-3; D is ambiguous. Germline CDR1 and CDR2: SGHAT and FQNNGV. Trimming removed 1 base from V and 5 bases from J, with 4 bases in between. CDR3 size: 12 residues. CDR3 nucleotides: TGTGCCAGCAGCTTAGCCCTAGATACGCAGTATTTT. Protein sequence: CASSLALDTQYF.

The chain has TRBV4-3 and TRBJ1-4, with D perhaps matching TRBD1 (6 bases). The CDR3 extends over 15 amino acids. Germline-derived CDR1 and CDR2 are LGHNA and YSLEER. V gave up 0 bases and J gave up 7 bases, with 12 bases separating them. CDR3 in DNA: TGCGCCAGCAGCCAAGATAGGGGAGGGGGTGAAAAACTGTTTTTT. As protein: CASSQDRGGGEKLFF.

This chain uses TRBV7-9 with TRBJ1-2, with 9 bases lining up with TRBD1. CDR1 is SEHNR and CDR2 is FQNEAQ in the germline V gene (reference sequence). The CDR3 spans 16 residues. V dropped 5 bases and J dropped 8; count of bases not matched to a gene: 15. In nucleotides, the CDR3 is TGTGCCAGCAGCAAAACTCGACAGGGGGGGGGTGAAGGCTACACCTTC. It translates to CASSKTRQGGGEGYTF.

The genes are TRBV4-1 and TRBJ2-5, with 7 bases aligning to TRBD1. Per germline, CDR1 MGHRA and CDR2 YSYEKL. Trimming at V came to 2 bases and at J to 7 bases, leaving 16 bases not matched to a gene. CDR3 length: 17 amino acids. CDR3 coding DNA: TGCGCCAGCAGCCAAACCCCGGGGACAGTCGGCGTGGGGACCCAGTACTTC. This sequence encodes CASSQTPGTVGVGTQYF.

The chain combines TRBV6-6 with TRBJ2-3, with TRBD2 as a possible D gene (5 bases). The CDR3 is 16 amino acids. Per the germline V gene, CDR1 is MNHNY and CDR2 is SVGAGI (reference sequence). V was trimmed by 0 bases and J by 6 bases, leaving 16 bases between them. The CDR3 sequence: CASSYSIGLRPDTQYF. The CDR3 nucleotides read TGTGCCAGCAGTTACTCTATTGGACTCCGCCCTGATACGCAGTATTTT.

The V gene is TRBV19, the J gene TRBJ1-2; possibly TRBD1 for D (5 bases). Germline V gene sequence: CDR1 LNHDA, CDR2 SQIVND (reference sequence). Trimming removed 6 bases at V and 3 bases at J, with 11 bases between. The CDR3 runs 13 residues. This chain's CDR3 is CASRVDRDYGYTF. The CDR3 coding sequence is TGTGCCAGTAGGGTAGACAGAGACTATGGCTACACCTTC.

This chain connects TRBV28 to TRBJ2-7; 9 bases fit TRBD1. V was pared by 7 bases and J by 4 bases, with 2 bases of the junction left unmatched. Germline lookup yields CDR1 MDHEN and CDR2 SYDVKM. The CDR3 loop spans 12 amino acids. The CDR3 nucleotides read TGTGCCAGCAACAGGGGGCTTTACGAGCAGTACTTC. Its protein is CASNRGLYEQYF.

The gene calls are TRBV18 and TRBJ1-2; D is unclear. Per germline, CDR1 KGHSH and CDR2 LQKENI. This CDR3 region has 14 residues. Trimming left V 2 bases short and J 6 bases short, with 13 bases between. In DNA, the CDR3 is TGTGCCAGCTCACCAGTTCTTTCCGGGGATGGCTACACCTTC. It codes for CASSPVLSGDGYTF.

The gene calls are TRBV5-4 and TRBJ2-1; D perhaps matches TRBD1 (5 bases). This CDR3 contains 14 residues. CDR1 and CDR2 (germline): SGHNT, YYREEE (reference sequence). V was shortened by 3 bases and J by 8 bases, with 15 bases between the two germline ends. The CDR3 loop is CASSSEQVGHEQFF. For the CDR3, the DNA is TGTGCCAGCAGCTCCGAGCAAGTGGGGCATGAGCAGTTCTTC.

The genes are TRBV5-1 and TRBJ2-3; D might be TRBD2 (6 bases). V lost 4 bases to trimming and J lost 3 bases, with 15 bases between them. There are 15 residues in the CDR3. Germline V CDR1 and CDR2: SGHRS, YFSETQ. As DNA, the CDR3 is TGCGCCAGCAGCCCCGGGAGTTCGATAACAGATACGCAGTATTTT. Residues: CASSPGSSITDTQYF.

The chain has TRBV2 and TRBJ1-2, with D uncertain. Germline CDR1 reads SNHLY; CDR2 reads FYNNEI. The germline V and J ends were trimmed by 4 bases and 4 bases, with 13 bases remaining between them. The CDR3 covers 14 residues. The chain's CDR3 is CASSGSGPFYGYTF. The CDR3 DNA sequence: TGTGCCAGCAGTGGTTCAGGCCCGTTCTATGGCTACACCTTC.

This chain links TRBV5-4 with TRBJ2-2; perhaps TRBD2 as D (6 bases). Germline CDR1 SGHNT, CDR2 YYREEE (reference sequence). V was clipped by 0 bases and J by 3 bases, with 9 bases between them. The CDR3 is 15 residues long. The CDR3 here is CASSLVSGDTGELFF. CDR3 DNA: TGTGCCAGCAGCTTGGTATCGGGAGACACCGGGGAGCTGTTTTTT.

Details on this clone: Sequence at one end of the junction differs from germline and may be a read error. The chain combines TRBV18 with TRBJ2-1; possibly TRBD2 for D (5 bases). Germline V gene data show CDR1 as KGHSH and CDR2 as LQKENI. The CDR3 is made up of 15 amino acids. The CDR3 loop reads CASSLGLVTYDEQFF. CDR3 bases: TGTGCCAGCTCACTAGGACTGGTGACCTACGATGAGCAGTTCTTC.

J is TRBJ2-7 and V is TRBV28; D not certain. CDR3 length equals 13 residues. Germline assignment: CDR1 MDHEN and CDR2 SYDVKM. Trimming left V 1 base short and J 6 bases short, with 10 bases between. This CDR3 reads CASSLFTSPEQYF. CDR3 DNA sequence: TGTGCCAGCAGTTTATTTACTTCGCCCGAGCAGTACTTC.

The chain uses TRBV5-1 and TRBJ1-6; 10 nucleotides align to TRBD1. The germline gives CDR1 SGHRS, CDR2 YFSETQ. The CDR3 runs to 16 residues. Unmatched junction bases numbered 7, after V lost 4 bases and J lost 6 bases. CDR3 DNA: TGCGCCAGCAGCAGGACAGGGGGTCCAAGTAATTCACCCCTCCACTTT. Translation gives CASSRTGGPSNSPLHF.

The chain recombines TRBV4-2 with TRBJ2-5; unclear D gene. V shed 0 bases and J shed 0 bases, with 5 bases lying between them. Germline values: CDR1 LGHNA, CDR2 YNFKEQ. CDR3 length equals 14 residues. CDR3 sequence (DNA): TGTGCCAGCAGCCAAGAATTATACCAAGAGACCCAGTACTTC. This translates into CASSQELYQETQYF.

This clone was counted a few times. This rearrangement joins TRBV6-1 to TRBJ2-3; 7 bases map to TRBD1. The CDR3 has 15 residues. Germline V CDR1 and CDR2: MNHNS, SASEGT. The trim removed 1 base at V and 8 bases at J, leaving 9 bases unmatched. The CDR3 nucleotides are TGTGCCAGCAGTGAAGGGGGACAGACCATCCGTACGCAGTATTTT. The encoded protein is CASSEGGQTIRTQYF.

This rearrangement joins TRBV5-1 to TRBJ1-6; D possibly corresponds to TRBD1 (5 bases). The ends were cut back, 0 bases at V and 7 bases at J, with 11 bases in the middle. The CDR3 is 15 amino acids. Germline CDR1 is SGHRS and CDR2 is YFSETQ. The chain's CDR3 is CASSLAGGKNSPLHF. Here the CDR3 DNA reads TGCGCCAGCAGCTTGGCGGGGGGGAAAAATTCACCCCTCCACTTT.

This rearrangement joins TRBV7-9 to TRBJ2-5; the D gene is possibly TRBD1 (6 bases). V was pared by 3 bases and J by 5 bases, with 13 bases between. Germline CDR1 is SEHNR and CDR2 is FQNEAQ (reference sequence). This CDR3 has 14 amino acids. In DNA form, the CDR3 reads TGTGCCAGCAGCTTCAGGGGAGTCGGGGAGACCCAGTACTTC. Translated, it gives CASSFRGVGETQYF.

CDR3 region: CASSPRTALSSGANVLTF. The CDR3 DNA is TGTGCCAGCTCACCAAGGACAGCTTTGTCGAGCGGGGCCAACGTCCTGACTTTC. V is TRBV18 and J is TRBJ2-6, with D tentatively TRBD1 (6 bases). Germline V gene sequence: CDR1 KGHSH, CDR2 LQKENI. V lost 2 bases and J 4 bases, leaving 18 bases between the germline ends. The CDR3 consists of 18 residues.

The chain combines TRBV13 with TRBJ1-6, with 8 bases matching TRBD1. CDR3 length: 15 residues. Germline V gene data show CDR1 as PRHDT and CDR2 as FYEKMQ (reference sequence). The junction had 7 bases not matched to a gene; V was cut back by 5 bases and J by 7 bases. The chain's CDR3 is CASSPDRATNSPLHF. Here the CDR3 DNA reads TGTGCCAGCAGCCCGGACAGGGCCACAAATTCACCCCTCCACTTT.

This sequence joins TRBV10-1 and TRBJ2-7, with 14 bases fitting TRBD2. This CDR3 is built from 15 residues. Unmatched junction bases numbered 7, after V lost 6 bases and J lost 6 bases. Germline CDR1 and CDR2: WNHNN and SYGVQD (reference sequence). The CDR3 sequence is CASRSGTSGGSEQYF. Written as DNA, the CDR3 is TGCGCCAGCAGGTCCGGGACTAGCGGGGGCTCCGAGCAGTACTTC.

The chain combines TRBV9 with TRBJ2-2, with a weak D call TRBD2 (5 bases). Trimming shortened V by 2 bases and J by 4 bases, and 6 bases separated the two germline ends. The CDR3 totals 13 residues. Germline CDR1 SGDLS, CDR2 YYNGEE. DNA for the CDR3: TGTGCCAGCAGCGTCCGGGGCACCGGGGAGCTGTTTTTT. As protein: CASSVRGTGELFF.

The genes are TRBV7-3 and TRBJ1-2; weak D call: TRBD1 (6 bases). The CDR3 has 15 residues. The germline V gene encodes CDR1 SGHTA and CDR2 FQGTGA. V was clipped by 4 bases and J by 4 bases, with 16 bases between them. The DNA for the CDR3 is TGTGCCAGCAGCTCCCCGTCGACAGGATCCTATGGCTACACCTTC. Residues: CASSSPSTGSYGYTF.

With regard to this clone: The sample holds other DNA sequences that translate to the same CDR3. This rearrangement joins TRBV6-5 to TRBJ1-2; D call uncertain. Germline-derived CDR1 and CDR2 are MNHEY and SVGAGI. The CDR3 loop spans 13 amino acids. V lost 4 bases and J lost 4, with 10 bases in between. DNA of the CDR3: TGTGCCAGCAGTTCCCGGGAAGGCTATGGCTACACCTTC. This encodes CASSSREGYGYTF.

The rearrangement uses TRBV28 and TRBJ1-1, with TRBD1 identical over 10 bases. The length of the CDR3 is 16 residues. V shed 2 bases, J shed 2 bases, and the junction held 5 bases outside the gene matches. Per germline, CDR1 MDHEN and CDR2 SYDVKM. CDR3 in DNA: TGTGCCAGCAGTTTAATTTGGACAGGGGGAAACACTGAAGCTTTCTTT. Translating it yields CASSLIWTGGNTEAFF.

The rearrangement links TRBV6-5 to TRBJ1-4, with 9 positions matching TRBD1. The CDR3 is made up of 13 amino acids. CDR1 and CDR2 from the germline V gene are MNHEY and SVGAGI. Germline trimming cut 6 bases from V and 8 bases from J; bases unmatched to any gene: 4. DNA of the CDR3: TGTGCCAGCAGCCCACAGGGGGCGGAAAAACTGTTTTTT. Amino acid sequence: CASSPQGAEKLFF.

The V call is TRBV2, the J call TRBJ1-1, with D unclear. The CDR3 sequence is 14 residues long. V was cut by 6 bases and J by 1 base, with 12 bases left in between. The germline V gene encodes CDR1 SNHLY and CDR2 FYNNEI. The CDR3, as DNA: TGTGCCAGCAGGGAAAGGAGGCAGAACACTGAAGCTTTCTTT. Protein sequence: CASRERRQNTEAFF.